The TCR beta chain under discussion was sequenced for a study of blood T cell repertoires in COVID-19. Whole-study context: Researchers got acute and convalescent COVID-19 samples from the United States, Italy and Spain. PBMCs, B-cell-depleted T cells, or T cells were the source of the cDNA or gDNA that made up the material.

In the original processing: Estimation of nucleated cell counts was performed using reference gene primer amplification. The repertoire was sequenced with immunoSEQ multiplex PCR; TCRdb's copy has only in-frame clones and lacks some. That table is the source of V, J and clone size, and D and trimming were worked out from the DNA. The sample lists about 110,000 clones, 60% to 85% occurring once. Sample: peripheral blood. The receptor was isolated from a woman aged 40-49 years with acute or convalescent COVID-19.

The CDR3 reads CAKPDRDLYNEQFF. CDR3 coding DNA: TGTGCCAAACCCGACAGGGACCTCTACAATGAGCAGTTCTTC. The chain couples TRBV27 to TRBJ2-1; 7 bases fit TRBD1. This CDR3 region has 14 residues. The junction had 9 bases not matched to a gene; V was cut back by 10 bases and J by 3 bases. Germline V gene lookup returns CDR1 MNHEY and CDR2 SMNVEV (reference sequence).